This TCR beta chain was recovered during a study of CD8+ T cells in alopecia areata. Study as a whole: Treated individuals took tofacitinib by mouth, 5 to 10 mg twice daily.

Findings and limits, study-wide: Researchers report lesional scalp, most notably alopecia totalis/universalis, outstripped normal scalp in clonality.

This sample's treatment: oral pan-JAK inhibitor, 5-10 mg twice daily. Notes on this clone: Its specificity is not known.

The germline gives CDR1 SGHRS, CDR2 YFSETQ. V was clipped by 1 base and J by 2 bases, with 10 bases between them. CDR3 length: 14 amino acids. As the sequencing template, cDNA was produced by extracting RNA and reverse transcribing it. Profiling relied on immunoSEQ multiplex PCR, and the TCRdb table lists in-frame clones only, not all of them. The sample carries under 350,000 clones, 58% recorded once. The chain recombines TRBV5-1 with TRBJ2-7; weak D call: TRBD2 (5 bases). The source of this sequence is a human donor with alopecia areata. Sequenced here: CD4+ T cells sorted from blood, sampled at week 24, from a patient treated with tofacitinib. In DNA form, the CDR3 reads TGCGCCAGCAGCTTGAGTCCGGGAACCTACGAGCAGTACTTC. Amino acid sequence: CASSLSPGTYEQYF.